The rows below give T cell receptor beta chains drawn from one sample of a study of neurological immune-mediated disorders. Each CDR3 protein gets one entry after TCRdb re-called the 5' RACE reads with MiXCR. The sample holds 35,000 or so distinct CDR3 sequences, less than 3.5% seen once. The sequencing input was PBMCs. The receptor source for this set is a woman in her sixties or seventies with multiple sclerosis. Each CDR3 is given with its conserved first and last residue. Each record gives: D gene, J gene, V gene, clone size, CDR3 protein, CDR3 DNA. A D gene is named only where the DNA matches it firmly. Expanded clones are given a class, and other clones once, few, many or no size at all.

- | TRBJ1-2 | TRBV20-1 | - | CSARVFLQGELF | TGCAGTGCTAGAGTCTTCCTACAGGGCGAGCTTTTC
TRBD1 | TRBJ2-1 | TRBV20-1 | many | CSARDDRGGSSYNEQFF | TGCAGTGCTAGAGACGATCGAGGGGGCAGCTCCTACAATGAGCAGTTCTTC
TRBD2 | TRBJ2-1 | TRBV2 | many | CASSSRGERGVPRFF | TGTGCCAGCAGTTCCCGGGGGGAGCGCGGGGTACCAAGGTTCTTC
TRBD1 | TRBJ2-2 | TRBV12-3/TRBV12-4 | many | CASRPSGQGRTGELFF | TGTGCCAGCAGGCCCTCGGGACAGGGAAGGACCGGGGAGCTGTTTTTT
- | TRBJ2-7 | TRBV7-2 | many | CASSSRLEQYF | TGTGCCAGCAGCTCCCGACTTGAGCAGTACTTC
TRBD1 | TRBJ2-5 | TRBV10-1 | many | CASSESGQGETQYF | TGCGCCAGCAGTGAGTCGGGACAGGGCGAGACCCAGTACTTC
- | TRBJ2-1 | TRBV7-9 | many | CASSRPYRTEKYNEQFF | TGTGCCAGCAGCCGACCCTACCGGACCGAAAAATACAATGAGCAGTTCTTC
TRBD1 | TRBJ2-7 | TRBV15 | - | CDTRGGTGNSYEQYF | TGTGACACCAGAGGGGGGACAGGAAACTCCTACGAGCAGTACTTC
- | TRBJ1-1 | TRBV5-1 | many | CASSLRGNTEAFF | TGCGCCAGCAGCTTACGGGGAAACACTGAAGCTTTCTTT
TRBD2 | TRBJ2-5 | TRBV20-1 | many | CSATGTSGGPGGETQYF | TGCAGTGCAACCGGGACTAGCGGGGGGCCGGGTGGAGAGACCCAGTACTTC
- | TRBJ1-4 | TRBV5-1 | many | CASSPEGEKLFF | TGCGCCAGCAGCCCCGAAGGCGAAAAACTGTTTTTT
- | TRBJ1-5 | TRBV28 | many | CASSLSGQKKSNQPQHF | TGTGCCAGCAGTTTATCCGGACAGAAGAAGAGCAATCAGCCCCAGCATTTT
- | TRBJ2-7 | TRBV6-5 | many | CASSYGSTYEQYF | TGTGCCAGCAGTTACGGCAGTACCTACGAGCAGTACTTC
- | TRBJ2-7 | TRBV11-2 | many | CASSLVGTSTYEQYF | TGTGCCAGCAGCTTAGTCGGGACAAGCACCTACGAGCAGTACTTC
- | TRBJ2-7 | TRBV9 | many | CASSAGTRAYEQYF | TGTGCCAGCAGCGCCGGGACTCGAGCCTACGAGCAGTACTTC
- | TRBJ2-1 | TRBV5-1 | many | CASSNATRGDEQFF | TGCGCCAGCAGCAACGCTACCAGGGGCGATGAGCAGTTCTTC
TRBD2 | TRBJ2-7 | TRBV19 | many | CASSITLAASYEQYF | TGTGCCAGTAGTATTACCCTAGCGGCCTCCTACGAGCAGTACTTC
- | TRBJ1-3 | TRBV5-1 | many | CASSLAIGTGNTIYF | TGCGCCAGCAGCTTGGCCATAGGGACGGGAAACACCATATATTTT
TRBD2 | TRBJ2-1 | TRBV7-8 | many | CASSSGTSDYNEQFF | TGTGCCAGCAGCTCCGGGACTAGCGACTACAATGAGCAGTTCTTC
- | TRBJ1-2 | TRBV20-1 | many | CSSGGRNYGYTF | TGCAGCTCGGGGGGGAGGAACTATGGCTACACCTTC
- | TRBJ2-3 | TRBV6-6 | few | CASSYSLDTQYF | TGTGCCAGCAGTTACAGTCTGGATACGCAGTATTTT
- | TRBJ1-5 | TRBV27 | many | CASSLQGNRNQPQHF | TGTGCCAGCAGTTTGCAAGGAAATCGGAATCAGCCCCAGCATTTT
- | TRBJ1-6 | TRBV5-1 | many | CASSGTQANSPLHF | TGCGCCAGCAGCGGAACGCAGGCTAATTCACCCCTCCACTTT
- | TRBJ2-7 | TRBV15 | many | CATSRDGGASYEQYF | TGTGCCACCAGCAGAGATGGAGGCGCTTCCTACGAGCAGTACTTC
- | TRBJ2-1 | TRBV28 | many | CASEPGGPSYNEQFF | TGTGCCAGCGAACCGGGTGGACCGTCCTACAATGAGCAGTTCTTC
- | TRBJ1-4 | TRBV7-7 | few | CASSLVAGPNEKLFF | TGTGCCAGCAGCTTAGTCGCAGGGCCTAATGAAAAACTGTTTTTT
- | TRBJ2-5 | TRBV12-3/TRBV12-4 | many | CASSAGLPVSETQYF | TGTGCCAGCAGTGCGGGACTCCCAGTTTCGGAGACCCAGTACTTC
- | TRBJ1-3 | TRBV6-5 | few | CVSSYSPVSSGNTIYF | TGTGTCAGCAGTTACTCGCCAGTAAGCTCTGGAAACACCATATATTTT
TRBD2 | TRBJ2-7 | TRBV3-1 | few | CASSQVGAGGPRVEQYF | TGTGCCAGCAGCCAAGTCGGAGCGGGGGGGCCACGGGTTGAGCAGTACTTC
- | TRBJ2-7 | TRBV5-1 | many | CASSLERSYEQYF | TGCGCCAGCAGCTTAGAGAGGAGCTACGAGCAGTACTTC
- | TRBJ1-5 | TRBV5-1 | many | CASSRGGADSNQPQHF | TGCGCCAGCAGCCGGGGGGGAGCAGATAGCAATCAGCCCCAGCATTTT
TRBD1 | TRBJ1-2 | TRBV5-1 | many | CASRLGQNYGYTF | TGCGCCAGCAGATTGGGACAGAACTATGGCTACACCTTC
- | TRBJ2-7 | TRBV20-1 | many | CSARDNRLSYEQYF | TGCAGTGCTAGAGATAATAGGCTCTCCTACGAGCAGTACTTC
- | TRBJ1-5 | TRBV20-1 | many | CSARTSGRMGNQPQHF | TGCAGTGCCCGGACTTCGGGCAGGATGGGCAATCAGCCCCAGCATTTT
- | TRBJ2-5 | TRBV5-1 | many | CASRPTPAQETQYF | TGCGCCAGCAGACCTACGCCAGCCCAAGAGACCCAGTACTTC
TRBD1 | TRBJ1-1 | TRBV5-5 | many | CASSSGTGGNTEAFF | TGTGCCAGCAGCTCCGGCACAGGGGGAAACACTGAAGCTTTCTTT
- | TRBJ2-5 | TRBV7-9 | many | CASSLTEQETQYF | TGTGCCAGCAGCTTAACAGAACAAGAGACCCAGTACTTC
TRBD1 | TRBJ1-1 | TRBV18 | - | CASRLGQADEAFF | TGTGCCAGCAGGCTTGGACAGGCGGATGAAGCTTTCTTT
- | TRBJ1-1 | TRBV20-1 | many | CSVPFHGNTEAFF | TGCAGTGTCCCATTCCACGGGAACACTGAAGCTTTCTTT
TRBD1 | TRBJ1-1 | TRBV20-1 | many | CSARTMGGDRGLGTEAFF | TGCAGTGCTAGAACAATGGGGGGGGACAGGGGATTGGGCACTGAAGCTTTCTTT
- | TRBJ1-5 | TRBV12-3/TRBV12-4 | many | CASSPTGGRQPQHF | TGTGCCAGCAGCCCGACAGGAGGCCGCCAGCCCCAGCATTTT
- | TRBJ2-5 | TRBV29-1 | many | CSVEDGWRLETQYF | TGCAGCGTTGAAGATGGCTGGCGGCTGGAGACCCAGTACTTC
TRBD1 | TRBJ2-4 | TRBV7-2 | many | CASSEGQVQYF | TGTGCCAGCAGCGAAGGACAGGTTCAGTACTTC
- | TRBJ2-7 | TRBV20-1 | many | CSASTRASYEQYF | TGCAGTGCTAGCACCCGGGCCTCCTACGAGCAGTACTTC
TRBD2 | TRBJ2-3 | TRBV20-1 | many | CSASDRASGGQGTDTQYF | TGCAGTGCTAGTGATAGGGCTAGCGGGGGCCAAGGCACAGATACGCAGTATTTT
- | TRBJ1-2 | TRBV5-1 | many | CASSQLLPGYGYTF | TGCGCCAGCAGCCAACTTCTCCCCGGCTATGGCTACACCTTC
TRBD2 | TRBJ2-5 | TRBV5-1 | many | CASSITGTTQETQYF | TGCGCCAGCAGCATAACCGGGACTACGCAAGAGACCCAGTACTTC
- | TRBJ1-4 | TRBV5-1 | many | CASSLDRVDEKLFF | TGCGCCAGCAGCTTGGACAGGGTGGACGAAAAACTGTTTTTT
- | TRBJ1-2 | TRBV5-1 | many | CASTSGVTDYGYTF | TGCGCCAGCACCTCCGGCGTCACGGACTATGGCTACACCTTC
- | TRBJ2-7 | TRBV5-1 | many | CASTPMWGARDEQYF | TGCGCCAGCACCCCGATGTGGGGGGCCAGGGACGAGCAGTACTTC